Listed below are T cell receptor beta chains from one sample, sequenced in a study of blood T cell repertoires in COVID-19. TCRdb's copy holds only in-frame clones and misses some; the assay was immunoSEQ multiplex PCR. The profile shows 400,000 to 550,000 clones, roughly 85% of them singletons. Specimen: PBMCs or T cells enriched from blood (not recorded which). These TCRs come from a woman aged 18 to 35 with acute COVID-19. CDR3s include the opening cysteine and the closing phenylalanine or tryptophan. A D gene is named only where the DNA matches it firmly.

j_gene | d_gene | v_gene | CDR3aa
TRBJ1-1 | NA | TRBV18 | CASSPRPLFEAFF
TRBJ2-6 | TRBD1 | TRBV18 | CASSPRIAGTENSGANVLTF
TRBJ2-2 | TRBD2 | TRBV4-3 | CASSQEGSGIGELFF
TRBJ1-6 | NA | TRBV30 | CAWSTSGHLNSPLHF
TRBJ1-1 | TRBD1 | TRBV28 | CASSPGGAGHTEAFF
TRBJ1-1 | NA | TRBV27 | CASSRQRVNTEAFF
TRBJ1-5 | TRBD1 | TRBV10-1 | CASSTGVQPQHF
TRBJ2-7 | TRBD2 | TRBV7-2 | CASSFYSGSREEQYF
TRBJ2-3 | NA | TRBV5-6 | CASSFGSVSTDTQYF
TRBJ2-6 | NA | TRBV5-5 | CASSFRVSGANVLTF
TRBJ2-1 | TRBD2 | TRBV30 | CASRVAGGPLSYNEQFF
TRBJ1-1 | TRBD1 | TRBV7-2 | CASTDRRNTEAFF
TRBJ2-1 | TRBD2 | TRBV28 | CASRRLPSRDYAYNEQFF
TRBJ1-1 | NA | TRBV15 | CATSRAEGSNTEAFF
TRBJ2-3 | TRBD2 | TRBV12-3/TRBV12-4 | CASSMGGDTQYF
TRBJ2-7 | NA | TRBV18 | CASSISELAGASYEQYF
TRBJ1-1 | TRBD1 | TRBV12-5 | CASGNRDRSEAFF
TRBJ2-3 | NA | TRBV7-9 | CASSFDLTDTQYF
TRBJ2-5 | TRBD1 | TRBV11-2 | CASSPGTGGRQTQYF
TRBJ1-5 | NA | TRBV1 | CTSSLEGQGDDNQPQHF
TRBJ1-2 | NA | TRBV6-1 | CASSEASGAYGYTF
TRBJ2-3 | NA | TRBV19 | CASSPRQGGPGDTQYF
TRBJ2-3 | NA | TRBV28 | CASSWSGTSTDTQYF
TRBJ2-7 | TRBD1 | TRBV6-5 | CASRAPGQVPYEQYF
TRBJ2-7 | NA | TRBV28 | CASSSFPEQYF
TRBJ2-7 | TRBD1 | TRBV6-5 | CASSYSSGQGAPKYF
TRBJ2-3 | TRBD1 | TRBV4-3 | CASSQDGTGGDTQYF
TRBJ2-3 | NA | TRBV7-9 | CASTGEVRTDTQYF
TRBJ2-7 | TRBD2 | TRBV5-4 | CASSLASLAGGTREQYF
TRBJ1-4 | NA | TRBV7-9 | CASSSARSTNEKLFF
TRBJ2-3 | NA | TRBV5-1 | CASSPDGRGVTDTQYF
TRBJ2-1 | TRBD2 | TRBV10-1 | CASSPRLAGTYNEQFF
TRBJ2-1 | TRBD2 | TRBV7-9 | CASSSQGLAGDEQFF
TRBJ1-4 | NA | TRBV5-5 | CASSLGEITNEKLFF
TRBJ2-4 | NA | TRBV5-6 | CASSFLGEKNIQYF
TRBJ2-7 | TRBD2 | TRBV7-8 | CASSLRASTSGGAGFHEQYF
TRBJ1-1 | NA | TRBV10-2 | CASNDWHLNTEAFF
TRBJ2-7 | NA | TRBV20-1 | CSASQYEQYF
TRBJ1-2 | NA | TRBV7-6 | CASSLVGGNDYGYTF
TRBJ1-1 | TRBD1 | TRBV3-1/TRBV3-2 | CASSQDTFGQGLTEAFF
TRBJ1-2 | NA | TRBV19 | CASSFGTDSYGYTF
TRBJ2-7 | TRBD2 | TRBV9 | CASSPSGSSYEQYF
TRBJ1-2 | NA | TRBV5-1 | CAWGSSNYGYTF
TRBJ2-1 | NA | TRBV19 | CASSFRLVYEQFF
TRBJ2-7 | TRBD1 | TRBV5-6 | CASSKWDRESNEQYF
TRBJ2-2 | NA | TRBV10-1 | CASAPGRNTGELFF
TRBJ2-3 | NA | TRBV19 | CASTLTRSVADTQYF
TRBJ2-7 | NA | TRBV28 | CASSRGLSSYEQYF
TRBJ2-1 | NA | TRBV7-9 | CASSLVGRGNEQFF
TRBJ1-6 | TRBD1 | TRBV6-5 | CASRPGGGNNSPLHF
TRBJ1-1 | NA | TRBV5-5 | CASSLGGIQAFF
TRBJ2-7 | NA | TRBV12-3/TRBV12-4 | CASSLDTGYEQYF
TRBJ1-1 | TRBD1 | TRBV18 | CASSPGQLMNTEAFF
TRBJ1-6 | NA | TRBV15 | CATSPDSVNSPLHF
TRBJ2-3 | NA | TRBV4-3 | CASSQDGHKGDTQYF
TRBJ1-2 | TRBD1 | TRBV6-5 | CASRRDRVVYGYTF
TRBJ2-2 | NA | TRBV19 | CASSMWGVNTGELFF
TRBJ2-1 | TRBD2 | TRBV20-1 | CSVGEASGSYEQFF
TRBJ2-7 | TRBD2 | TRBV15 | CATSRAGASGSYEQYF